One sample yielded the 9 T cell receptor beta chains listed below, sequenced in a study of T cell clonality in common variable immunodeficiency (dated by TCRdb to about 2015). Libraries were prepared through the immunoSEQ multiplex PCR assay. TCRdb mirrors the immuneACCESS table, restricted to in-frame sequences. Some clones are absent from its copies; in checked studies, under half trace to an unresolved V gene, and the reason for the others is unknown. In this sample the table shows tens of thousands of clones, and no singletons are among them. In total, the top ten clones hold around 2.1% of the sample. The sequenced material came from peripheral blood mononuclear cells. Receptors were obtained from a person aged 18-70 years in good health.

This clone has ten or more counts. The CDR3 goes on 3 residues after the read ends, and that part is filled in from the germline J gene. V is TRBV20-1 and J is TRBJ2-7, with 8 bases aligning to TRBD2. V dropped 6 bases and J dropped 4; count of bases not matched to a gene: 11. This CDR3 region has 14 residues. Germline CDR1 reads DFQATT; CDR2 reads SNEGSKA (reference sequence). CDR3 protein: CSASPQAGEYEQYF. The covered CDR3 bases are TGCAGTGCCTCCCCCCAAGCGGGAGAGTACGAG.

In this sample, this clone turned up many times. The read stops 3 residues short of the end of the CDR3; the missing end is completed from the germline J gene. This chain links TRBV6-2 or TRBV6-3 with TRBJ1-5, with 7 bases aligning to TRBD1. Germline V lookup: CDR1 MNHEY, CDR2 SVGEGT. CDR3 size: 16 residues. With 5 bases clipped from V and 3 bases from J, the junction kept 10 bases outside the gene matches. The CDR3 sequence: CASSTLSGQPNQPQHF. The sequenced part of the CDR3 DNA is TGTGCCAGCAGTACCCTGTCGGGACAGCCCAATCAGCCC.

This clone showed up many times. The read terminates 3 residues before the CDR3 end, so the remaining end is supplied by the germline J gene. This rearrangement joins TRBV6-2 or TRBV6-3 to TRBJ1-2, with a possible D match to TRBD1 (5 bases). The V gene lost 6 bases and the J gene lost 2 bases, with 13 bases spanning the gap. Per germline, CDR1 MNHEY and CDR2 SVGEGT. The CDR3 sequence is 14 residues long. This CDR3 reads CASRTGTQNYGYTF. The CDR3 bases that were read are TGTGCCAGCAGAACCGGGACTCAAAACTATGGC.

This clone was seen ten or more times. The missing CDR3 end, 3 residues past where the read stops, is filled in from the germline J gene. The chain combines TRBV5-1 with TRBJ1-3; possible D gene TRBD1, 5 bases. Germline V gene sequence: CDR1 SGHRS, CDR2 YFSETQ. V lost 3 bases and J lost 0, with 10 bases in between. This CDR3 comprises 15 residues. The covered CDR3 bases are TGCGCCAGCAGCTCCGCCCAGGGCTCTGGAAACACC. Amino acid sequence: CASSSAQGSGNT. The whole CDR3 region reads CASSSAQGSGNTIYF. Using reference TRBV5-1 and TRBJ1-3 for the parts outside the CDR3, the full variable domain is KAGVTQTPRYLIKTRGQQVTLSCSPISGHRSVSWYQQTPGQGLQFLFEYFSETQRNKGNFPGRFSGRQFSNSRSEMNVSTLELGDSALYLCASSSAQGSGNTIYFGEGSWLTVV.

With respect to this clone: Coverage ceases 3 residues before the CDR3 finishes, and the germline J gene fills in the end. J is TRBJ1-2 and V is TRBV19; D remains unclear. Germline CDR1 and CDR2: LNHDA and SQIVND (reference sequence). CDR3 length equals 12 residues. The CDR3 bases that were read are TGTGCCACCGACTCCGGGTCCTACGAC. Protein sequence: CATDSGSYD. The entire CDR3 is CATDSGSYDYTF.

This clone showed up many times. The read ends 3 residues early relative to the CDR3; the germline J gene fills the gap. The chain links TRBV30 to TRBJ1-3; tentative D call: TRBD1 (6 bases). Germline V lookup: CDR1 GTSNPN, CDR2 SVGIG (reference sequence). V lost 2 bases, J lost 2 bases, and 13 bases lay in between. CDR3 length equals 15 residues. The DNA read from the CDR3 is TGTGCCTGGAGTATCGGGTCAGGGGCTGGAAACACC. This translates into CAWSIGSGAGNT. The entire CDR3 protein is CAWSIGSGAGNTIYF.

This clone has ten or more counts. The read ends 3 residues shy of where the CDR3 ends; the end is completed using the germline J gene. The rearrangement uses TRBV27 and TRBJ2-1, with 13 bases aligning to TRBD2. The CDR3 is 18 residues long. With V trimmed by 4 bases and J by 0 bases, 6 bases remained unmatched. Germline values: CDR1 MNHEY, CDR2 SMNVEV (reference sequence). The DNA read from the CDR3 is TGTGCCAGCAGTTCTTGGACTAGCGGGAGTCGCTCCTACAATGAG. Its protein is CASSSWTSGSRSYNE. The CDR3 reads in full as CASSSWTSGSRSYNEQFF.

This clone was detected ten times or more. The read halts 3 residues ahead of the CDR3 end, with the missing end drawn from the germline J gene. This chain links TRBV5-6 with TRBJ1-2; 10 nucleotides align to TRBD1. In germline, CDR1 is SGHDT, CDR2 YYEEEE. The CDR3 has 15 amino acids. V was pared by 3 bases and J by 5 bases, with 7 bases of the junction left unmatched. The chain's CDR3 is CASSSAGTGAYGYTF. Partial CDR3 DNA: TGTGCCAGCAGCTCTGCTGGGACAGGGGCGTATGGC.

This clone was seen at least ten times. From the germline J gene comes the end of the CDR3, since the read stops 3 residues before it. The same CDR3 is also encoded by other DNA sequences in this sample. This chain joins TRBV13 and TRBJ1-4, with D tentatively TRBD1 (6 bases). The CDR3 loop spans 19 amino acids. Per the germline V gene, CDR1 is PRHDT and CDR2 is FYEKMQ (reference sequence). The CDR3 loop reads CASSLHGLAGGPDTGELFF. CDR3 DNA, as far as it was read: TGTGCCAGCAGCTTACACGGACTAGCGGGGGGGCCGGACACCGGGGAA.